These 5 T cell receptor beta chains share one sample of origin, sequenced in a study of cytomegalovirus exposure and HLA in healthy donors. The primer mix had 60 Vbeta and 13 Jbeta primers. The repertoire was sequenced with immunoSEQ multiplex PCR; TCRdb's copy has only in-frame clones and lacks some. Among 150,000 to 180,000 clones listed, 82% were seen once. The material sequenced was PBMCs. These receptors all come from a woman aged 50 to 65 in good health and CMV-seropositive.

This chain links TRBV5-1 with TRBJ2-6, with D hard to call. The CDR3 consists of 14 residues. Germline CDR1 is SGHRS and CDR2 is YFSETQ. V gave up 2 bases and J gave up 1 base, with 4 bases separating them. The CDR3 loop reads CASSFLSGANVLTF. CDR3 nucleotides: TGCGCCAGCAGCTTTCTTTCTGGGGCCAACGTCCTGACTTTC.

V gene TRBV2 combines with J gene TRBJ2-7, with 9 bases aligning to TRBD1. The CDR3 consists of 14 residues. The V segment lost 4 bases and the J segment 3 bases; nucleotides outside the gene matches: 4. Looked up from germline, CDR1 is SNHLY and CDR2 is FYNNEI. DNA of the CDR3: TGTGCCAGCAGTGGGGACAGGGAGTTCTACGAGCAGTACTTC. Its translation is CASSGDREFYEQYF.

The chain is built from TRBV5-1 and TRBJ2-2; TRBD1 agrees at 7 bases. The trim removed 8 bases at V and 5 bases at J, leaving 12 bases unmatched. There are 15 residues in the CDR3. CDR1 and CDR2 (germline): SGHRS, YFSETQ. DNA for the CDR3: TGCGCCAGTCGTGTCCCGGGACAGAAAACCGGGGAGCTGTTTTTT. This gives the protein CASRVPGQKTGELFF. Based on the CDR3 plus reference TRBV5-1 and TRBJ2-2, the full variable domain is KAGVTQTPRYLIKTRGQQVTLSCSPISGHRSVSWYQQTPGQGLQFLFEYFSETQRNKGNFPGRFSGRQFSNSRSEMNVSTLELGDSALYLCASRVPGQKTGELFFGEGSRLTVL.

V gene TRBV4-1 combines with J gene TRBJ1-2; 7 bases line up with TRBD1. J gave up 4 bases and V 3 bases, and 8 bases lay outside the gene matches. CDR1 and CDR2 from the germline V gene are MGHRA and YSYEKL. CDR3 length: 15 amino acids. Here the CDR3 reads CASSHSRDSSYGYTF. DNA for the CDR3: TGCGCCAGCAGCCATAGCCGGGACAGCTCCTATGGCTACACCTTC.

V is TRBV7-3 and J is TRBJ2-1, with TRBD1 matching 8 bases. The J segment lost 6 bases and the V segment lost 6 bases, leaving 4 bases of the junction unmatched. Looked up from germline, CDR1 is SGHTA and CDR2 is FQGTGA. CDR3 size: 13 residues. CDR3 sequence reads: CASSSQGGNEQFF. The DNA of the CDR3 is TGTGCCAGCAGTTCACAGGGGGGCAATGAGCAGTTCTTC.